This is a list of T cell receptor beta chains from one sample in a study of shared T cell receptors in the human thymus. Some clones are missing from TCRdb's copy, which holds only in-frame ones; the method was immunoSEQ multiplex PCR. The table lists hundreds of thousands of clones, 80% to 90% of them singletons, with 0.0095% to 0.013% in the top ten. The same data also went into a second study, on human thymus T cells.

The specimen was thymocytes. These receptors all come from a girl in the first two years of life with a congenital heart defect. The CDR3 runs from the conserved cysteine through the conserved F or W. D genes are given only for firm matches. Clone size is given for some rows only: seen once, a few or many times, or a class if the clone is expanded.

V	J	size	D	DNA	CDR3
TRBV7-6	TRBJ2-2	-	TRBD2	TGTGCCAGCAGCATACGGGGGGGCGGGGAGCTGTTTTTT	CASSIRGGGELFF
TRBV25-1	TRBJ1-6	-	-	TGTGCCAGCAGTGGCAGCTCCTATAATTCACCCCTCCACTTT	CASSGSSYNSPLHF
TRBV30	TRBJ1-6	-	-	TGTGCCTGGAGTGTGCGCAGGGGAAGAAATATGACCTATAATTCACCCCTCCACTTT	CAWSVRRGRNMTYNSPLHF
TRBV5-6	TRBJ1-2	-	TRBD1	TGTGCCAGCAACCAAACCAGGGGGTCGGATGGCTACACCTTC	CASNQTRGSDGYTF
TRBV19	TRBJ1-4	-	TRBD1	TGTGCCAGTAGCATATACGTGGGACAGGAGGTCGGAAAACTGTTTTTT	CASSIYVGQEVGKLFF
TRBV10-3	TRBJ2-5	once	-	TGTGCCATCAGTGATTCGGGCAGGGGATCGCAAGAGACCCAGTACTTC	CAISDSGRGSQETQYF
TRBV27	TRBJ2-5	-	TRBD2	TGTGCCAGCAGTGCCGGGACTAGCGCCCTTCAAGAGACCCAGTACTTC	CASSAGTSALQETQYF
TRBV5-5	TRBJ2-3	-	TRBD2	TGTGCCAGCAGCCTTCAACCTAGCGGGGGGGTGAGAGATACGCAGTATTTT	CASSLQPSGGVRDTQYF
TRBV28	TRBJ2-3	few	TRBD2	TGTGCCAGCAGTCCCCCAACCGGGACTAGCGGGGAAGATACGCAGTATTTT	CASSPPTGTSGEDTQYF
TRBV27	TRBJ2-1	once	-	TGTGCCAGCAGCTCCTTAGCTCGTTACAATGAGCAGTTCTTC	CASSSLARYNEQFF
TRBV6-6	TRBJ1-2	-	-	TGTGCCAGCAGTTACTGGGACACAGACCGGGGAGGCTACACCTTC	CASSYWDTDRGGYTF
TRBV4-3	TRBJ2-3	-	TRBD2	TGCGCCAGCAGCCAGGAAAGCCTATGGACTAGCGGCACAGATACGCAGTATTTT	CASSQESLWTSGTDTQYF
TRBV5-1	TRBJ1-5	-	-	TGCGCCAGCAGACCAGGGGTTCGGGGGCCCCAGCATTTT	CASRPGVRGPQHF
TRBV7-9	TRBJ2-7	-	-	TGTGCCAGCAGCCCCACACGCGTGGGGGCAAGAGGGTCCTACGAGCAGTACTTC	CASSPTRVGARGSYEQYF
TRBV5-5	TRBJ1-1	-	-	TGTGCCAGCAGCTTGGAGACGGCTGCGGGGACTGAAGCTTTCTTT	CASSLETAAGTEAFF
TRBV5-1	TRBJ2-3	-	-	TGCGCCAGCAGCTTGGCCAAGGACTGGACCACGAGCACAGATACGCAGTATTTT	CASSLAKDWTTSTDTQYF
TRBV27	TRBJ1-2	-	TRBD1	TGTGCCAGCAGCGCGGCTTCGACAGGGGGCGGTTTAGGTGATGGCTACACCTTC	CASSAASTGGGLGDGYTF
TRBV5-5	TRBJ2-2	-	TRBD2	TGTGCCAGCAGCATAGGACTAGCGGGGGTGATAACCGGGGAGCTGTTTTTT	CASSIGLAGVITGELFF